The T cell receptor (beta chain) under discussion was sequenced for a study of cytomegalovirus exposure and HLA in healthy donors. Findings of the study overall: According to the study, roughly 180 TCR beta chains were cytomegalovirus-associated. TCR beta V- and J-gene trimming was later associated with a missense DCLRE1C variant. Reportedly, cytomegalovirus status was diagnosed with high sensitivity and specificity. Association with HLA alleles at 0.05 false discovery rate was found for 15,000 or so TCR beta sequences in a later analysis.

PCR was performed using 60 Vbeta and 13 Jbeta primers. Assay used: immunoSEQ multiplex PCR; TCRdb lists only in-frame clones, some missing. In the table there are 220,000 or so clones, 65% to 75% of which are singletons. Germline V gives CDR1 SGDLS, CDR2 YYNGEE. V shed 0 bases and J shed 7 bases, with 11 bases lying between them. This CDR3 is built from 14 residues. This clone turned up a few times. Its antigen is still unknown. This chain connects TRBV9 to TRBJ2-4; a weak D match, TRBD2 (6 bases). The sequence came from a woman between 25 and 40 years old in good health and CMV-seronegative. The source material was PBMCs. The CDR3 protein is CASSVAESGNIQYF. CDR3 nucleotides: TGTGCCAGCAGCGTAGCTGAGAGCGGGAACATTCAGTACTTC.